The 24 T cell receptor beta chains below all came from one sample that was sequenced in a study of regulatory T cells in long-lasting Graves disease. HTBI primers from iRepertoire and Arm-PCR of CDR3 regions yielded the TCR beta libraries. TCRdb called the multiplex PCR reads again in MiXCR, with one record for every CDR3 protein. The sample yields 350,000 to 450,000 distinct CDR3 sequences, over 14% seen once. Time point reported: newly diagnosed GD, antithyroid drugs for less than 3 months. Generation of the TCR library employed RNA extracted from PBMCs. These records were also assigned to another study, of T cells in Graves' hyperthyroidism and ophthalmopathy.

Here the sequenced sample was peripheral blood mononuclear cells (PBMCs), taken at new diagnosis, from a patient treated with antithyroid drugs. The source of these receptors is a woman aged 40 to 50 with Graves disease.

This clonotype was counted a few times. The chain combines TRBV10-2 with TRBJ2-7; 9 nucleotides match TRBD1. The germline gives CDR1 WSHSY, CDR2 SAAADI. This CDR3 spans 17 amino acids. The V and J ends lost 6 bases and 3 bases, in that order; junction bases with no gene match: 15. Here the CDR3 reads CASRRQGEYPIFYEQYF. Written as DNA, the CDR3 is TGCGCCAGCAGAAGACAGGGGGAATATCCTATCTTCTACGAGCAGTACTTC.

The CDR3 protein is CASSEDGDFSIPDTQYF. CDR3 DNA: TGTGCCAGCAGTGAAGACGGGGACTTCTCAATCCCCGATACGCAGTATTTT. This chain joins TRBV2 and TRBJ2-3; tentative D call: TRBD2 (6 bases). The ends were cut back, 1 base at V and 6 bases at J, with 20 bases in the middle. The V gene's germline CDR1 is SNHLY and CDR2 FYNNEI. CDR3 size: 17 residues. Based on the CDR3 plus reference TRBV2 and TRBJ2-3, the full variable domain is EPEVTQTPSHQVTQMGQEVILRCVPISNHLYFYWYRQILGQKVEFLVSFYNNEISEKSEIFDDQFSVERPDGSNFTLKIRSTKLEDSAMYFCASSEDGDFSIPDTQYFGPGTRLTVL.

This clonotype occurred many times. This sequence joins TRBV5-1 and TRBJ2-3; a possible D gene is TRBD2 (5 bases). The V end lost 0 bases, the J end lost 0 bases, and 11 bases lay between the germline ends. The germline gives CDR1 SGHRS, CDR2 YFSETQ. This CDR3 has 16 amino acids. The CDR3 DNA sequence: TGCGCCAGCAGCTTGGAGGCTAGCCCTAGCACAGATACGCAGTATTTT. This codes for CASSLEASPSTDTQYF.

This clonotype was detected many times. In nucleotides, the CDR3 is TGTGCCAGCAGCCACCCGACGTCAAGCTCTGGAAACACCATATATTTT. Its translation: CASSHPTSSSGNTIYF. V gene TRBV3-1 combines with J gene TRBJ1-3; D not resolved. The V end was cut by 3 bases, the J end by 0 bases, with 12 bases between. Germline lookup yields CDR1 LGHDT and CDR2 YNNKEL (reference sequence). The CDR3 sequence is 16 residues long.

CDR3 residues: CASGRQNGYTF. CDR3 bases: TGTGCTAGTGGCAGACAGAATGGCTACACCTTC. The gene calls are TRBV12-5 and TRBJ1-2, with D perhaps TRBD1 (5 bases). Trimming removed 6 bases at V and 6 bases at J, with 8 bases between. The CDR3 is made up of 11 amino acids. Per germline, CDR1 LGHNT and CDR2 FRNRAP.

This clonotype was seen ten or more times. For the CDR3, the DNA is TGTGCCAGCAGCTCCCCACCACTAGCGGATGAAAGGGGGTACCAAGAGACCCAGTACTTC. It is translated as CASSSPPLADERGYQETQYF. The chain combines TRBV12-3 or TRBV12-4 with TRBJ2-5; 8 nucleotides align to TRBD2. This CDR3 comprises 20 residues. The ends lost 6 bases at V and 0 bases at J; junction bases unmatched: 21.

This clonotype was seen at least ten times. The chain has TRBV6-2 or TRBV6-3 and TRBJ2-5; 10 bases align to TRBD2. CDR1 and CDR2 (germline): MNHEY, SVGEGT. Trimming at V came to 2 bases and at J to 2 bases, leaving 14 bases not matched to a gene. The CDR3 length is 19 residues. The chain's CDR3 is CASSYGTSGKNSTQETQYF. CDR3 in DNA: TGTGCCAGCAGTTACGGAACTAGCGGGAAAAACAGCACACAAGAGACCCAGTACTTC.

This clonotype has ten or more counts. The rearrangement joins TRBV28 to TRBJ2-1; 8 bases map to TRBD1. Trimming removed 10 bases from V and 4 bases from J; junction bases left unmatched: 9. The germline gives CDR1 MDHEN, CDR2 SYDVKM. The CDR3 length is 14 residues. The CDR3 sequence: CATRGQVPYNEQFF. CDR3 DNA sequence: TGTGCCACCAGGGGGCAGGTCCCTTACAATGAGCAGTTCTTC.

This clonotype was detected ten times or more. The rearrangement links TRBV20-1 to TRBJ2-5; 10 nucleotides align to TRBD2. The DNA end is more similar to TRBJ2-1, so the J call may be wrong. The length of the CDR3 is 14 residues. Germline values: CDR1 DFQATT, CDR2 SNEGSKA (reference sequence). The CDR3 DNA reads as TGCAGTGCGAGGGGCCTAGCGGGAGTCAATGAGCAGTTCTTC. The encoded protein is CSARGLAGVNEQFF.

This clonotype was observed many times. The CDR3 reads CASSRTEQFF. CDR3 coding DNA: TGTGCCAGCAGTAGAACCGAGCAGTTCTTC. This rearrangement joins TRBV2 to TRBJ2-1; D is unresolved. CDR1 is SNHLY, CDR2 FYNNEI, per germline. Trimming pared 5 bases from V and 10 bases from J, leaving 6 bases between. CDR3 length: 10 amino acids.

The chain carries TRBV3-1 and TRBJ2-1; 7 bases align to TRBD2. In germline, CDR1 is LGHDT, CDR2 YNNKEL (reference sequence). V trimming: 4 bases; J trimming: 6 bases; junction bases outside the gene matches: 9. The CDR3 is 15 residues long. The CDR3 sequence is CASSRIAGSPNEQFF. Here the CDR3 DNA reads TGTGCCAGCAGCCGGATAGCGGGTAGCCCCAATGAGCAGTTCTTC.

This clonotype was detected ten times or more. This chain connects TRBV14 to TRBJ2-5, with 10 bases that match TRBD1. The CDR3 is made up of 17 amino acids. Looked up from germline, CDR1 is SGHDN and CDR2 is FVKESK. With 4 bases clipped from V and 2 bases from J, the junction kept 10 bases outside the gene matches. CDR3 sequence: CASSRQGALLGQETQYF. CDR3 coding DNA: TGTGCCAGCAGCCGACAGGGGGCTCTCCTTGGGCAAGAGACCCAGTACTTC.

The chain recombines TRBV7-8 with TRBJ1-1, with D possibly matching TRBD1 (5 bases). Trimming left V 5 bases short and J 5 bases short, with 18 bases between. The V gene's germline CDR1 is SGHVS and CDR2 FQNEAQ. The CDR3 runs to 15 residues. CDR3 amino acids: CASSRTRERGTEAFF. Written as DNA, the CDR3 is TGTGCCAGCAGCAGGACCAGGGAGAGAGGGACTGAAGCTTTCTTT.

This clonotype showed up many times. This rearrangement joins TRBV5-1 to TRBJ2-1; D is perhaps TRBD1 (6 bases). V shed 0 bases and J shed 7 bases, with 14 bases lying between them. The CDR3 has 15 amino acids. Germline CDR1 is SGHRS and CDR2 is YFSETQ. Here the CDR3 DNA reads TGCGCCAGCAGCTTGGGGGCAGGGGTTATTAATGAGCAGTTCTTC. Residues: CASSLGAGVINEQFF.

This clonotype occurred many times. The chain employs TRBV12-3 or TRBV12-4 and TRBJ2-1; 12 positions agree with TRBD2. The V segment lost 6 bases and the J segment 4 bases; nucleotides outside the gene matches: 13. The CDR3 loop spans 18 amino acids. The chain's CDR3 is CASSQPTSGRPNYNEQFF. CDR3 sequence (DNA): TGTGCCAGCAGCCAACCGACTAGCGGGAGACCTAATTACAATGAGCAGTTCTTC.

This clonotype was seen ten or more times. The genes are TRBV2 and TRBJ2-7; TRBD1 agrees at 9 bases. The CDR3 contains 14 residues. Germline V gene sequence: CDR1 SNHLY, CDR2 FYNNEI. J was trimmed by 2 bases and V by 6 bases; bases with no gene match: 5. CDR3 in amino acids: CASREGQGPYEQYF. The CDR3 DNA follows: TGTGCCAGCAGGGAGGGACAGGGACCCTACGAGCAGTACTTC.

This clonotype was counted at least ten times. The V gene is TRBV19, the J gene TRBJ1-1; 7 nucleotides line up with TRBD1. V was clipped by 7 bases and J by 11 bases; unmatched bases: 10. CDR1 LNHDA and CDR2 SQIVND come from the germline V gene (reference sequence). The CDR3 has 12 amino acids. This CDR3 is CASNHKGAQAFF. The CDR3, as DNA: TGTGCCAGTAACCATAAGGGGGCGCAGGCTTTCTTT.

This clonotype appeared a single time. The chain couples TRBV6-5 to TRBJ2-1; D is undetermined. Germline CDR1 reads MNHEY; CDR2 reads SVGAGI. This CDR3 comprises 18 residues. The V end was cut by 2 bases, the J end by 0 bases, with 17 bases between. The chain's CDR3 is CASSYPTHYISSYNEQFF. The DNA for the CDR3 is TGTGCCAGCAGTTACCCAACACATTACATCAGCTCCTACAATGAGCAGTTCTTC.

The V and J genes are TRBV19 and TRBJ1-4; no reliable D call. This CDR3 is built from 13 residues. Germline V gene lookup returns CDR1 LNHDA and CDR2 SQIVND (reference sequence). V dropped 6 bases and J dropped 4 bases, with 9 bases sitting between them. CDR3 in DNA: TGTGCCAGTAGCGCGGAGGTTAATGAAAAACTGTTTTTT. It is translated as CASSAEVNEKLFF.

This sequence joins TRBV19 and TRBJ1-2; TRBD1 agrees at 7 bases. The CDR3 spans 15 residues. V was pared by 5 bases and J by 3 bases, with 9 bases of the junction left unmatched. Germline values: CDR1 LNHDA, CDR2 SQIVND (reference sequence). This chain's CDR3 is CASSPWTGGDYGYTF. The CDR3, as DNA: TGTGCCAGTAGTCCGTGGACAGGCGGCGACTATGGCTACACCTTC.

As for this clonotype: This may come from a read error, since a much larger clone is one base off. The CDR3: CASSLELTGEGQFF. Written as DNA, the CDR3 is TGCGCCAGCAGCTTGGAACTAACGGGAGAGGGGCAGTTCTTC. The chain has TRBV5-1 and TRBJ2-1, with D maybe TRBD2 (6 bases). CDR3 length: 14 residues. V lost 0 bases and J 12 bases, leaving 16 bases between the germline ends. Germline CDR1 is SGHRS and CDR2 is YFSETQ.

The chain's CDR3 is CASSHRGDLADNEQFF. The CDR3 bases are TGTGCCAGCAGCCATAGAGGTGACCTAGCGGACAATGAGCAGTTCTTC. This chain uses TRBV4-2 with TRBJ2-1, with 7 bases fitting TRBD2. The CDR3 has 16 residues. From germline, CDR1 is LGHNA and CDR2 YNFKEQ. With 3 bases clipped from V and 5 bases from J, the junction kept 10 bases outside the gene matches.

This clonotype was seen a handful of times. V gene TRBV5-1 combines with J gene TRBJ1-1; no definite D call. The CDR3 extends over 15 amino acids. V was cut by 1 base and J by 3 bases, with 13 bases left in between. Germline CDR1 SGHRS, CDR2 YFSETQ. The CDR3 sequence is CASSLLPRLDTEAFF. The CDR3 DNA sequence: TGCGCCAGCAGCTTGTTACCCCGTTTGGACACTGAAGCTTTCTTT.

This chain uses TRBV20-1 with TRBJ1-5; a possible D gene is TRBD1 (5 bases). The CDR3 length is 13 residues. Germline CDR1 is DFQATT and CDR2 is SNEGSKA (reference sequence). V was trimmed by 1 base and J by 2 bases, leaving 6 bases between them. In DNA, the CDR3 is TGCAGTGCTAGAGCGGGGCGCAATCAGCCCCAGCATTTT. As protein: CSARAGRNQPQHF.